This TCR beta chain was observed in a study of TET2 disruption in CD19-targeted CAR T cells (dated by TCRdb to the late 2010s). Background for the entire study: No additional inclusion criteria were applied, and the number of samples was determined by the original clinical trial design and by sample availability. General findings and caveats noted by the study authors: The conclusions about the patient's CAR T cells were based on extensive analysis of only one subject.

This clone is medium-sized (0.01 to 0.1%), judged from its frequency; no count is recorded. Its antigen is unknown. The read falls 3 residues short of the CDR3 end, and the missing part is taken from the germline J gene. This specimen's treatment or condition label, per the study, means: autologous CTL019 cells: CD19 CAR with 4-1BB and CD3 zeta domains. TCR zeta and 4-1BB costimulatory signaling domains were built into the CD19 CAR. T cells for CTL019 manufacturing were collected from peripheral blood by leukapheresis. The DNeasy Blood and Tissue Kit was used to extract genomic DNA from pre-infusion T cells, peripheral blood, or sorted post-infusion T cells. TCR beta chain deep sequencing was performed with the immunoSEQ assay. Regarding the original processing steps: Only productive TCR beta rearrangements were used to calculate clonotype frequencies. TCRdb retrieved this table from immuneACCESS and kept in-frame rearrangements only. Not all clones are present; in checked studies, unresolved V genes account for under half, and no reason is known for the remainder. V and J calls plus clone size are reproduced from that table; the DNA served to infer D and trimming. The table for this sample records about 2,000 clones. The ten largest account for less than 20% of the sample.

The CDR1 and CDR2 encoded by the germline V gene (reference sequence) are LNHDA and SQIVND. V lost 5 bases and J lost 6 bases; the stretch between them is 11 bases long. Counted from cysteine to phenylalanine, this CDR3 has 13 amino acids. The DNA shown is the part of the CDR3 that was read: 30 bases, in frame from base 1. The sample here was CD8+ T cells sorted from cultured blood T cells, taken for CD19 CAR T cell therapy. This chain joins TRBV19 to TRBJ2-1, with a weak D call of TRBD1 (6 bases match). The sequence derives from a man in his 70s with chronic lymphocytic leukemia. CDR3 DNA, as far as it was read: TGTGCCAGTAGTCCGACAGGCCCCAATGAG. Translated, it gives CASSPTGPNE. The CDR3, in full, reads CASSPTGPNEQFF.